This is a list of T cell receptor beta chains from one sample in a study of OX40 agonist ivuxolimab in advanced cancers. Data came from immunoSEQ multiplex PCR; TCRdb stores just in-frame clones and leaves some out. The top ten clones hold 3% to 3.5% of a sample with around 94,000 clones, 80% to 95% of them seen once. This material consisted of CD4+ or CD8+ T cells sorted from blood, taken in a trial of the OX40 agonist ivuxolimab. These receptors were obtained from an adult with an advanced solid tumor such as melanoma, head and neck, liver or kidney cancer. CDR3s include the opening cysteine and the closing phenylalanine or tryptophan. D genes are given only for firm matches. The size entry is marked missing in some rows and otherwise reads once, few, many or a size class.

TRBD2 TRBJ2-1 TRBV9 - CASSVTSGYNEQFF TGTGCCAGCAGCGTGACTAGCGGCTACAATGAGCAGTTCTTC
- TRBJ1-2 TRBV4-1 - CASSQEPNSPGGGYTF TGCGCCAGCAGCCAGGAGCCAAATTCACCGGGCGGGGGCTACACCTTC
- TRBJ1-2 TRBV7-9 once CASSLAEGRKYTF TGTGCCAGCAGCTTAGCCGAAGGACGGAAGTACACCTTC
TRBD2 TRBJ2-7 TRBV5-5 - CASSFHSREGGPYEQYF TGTGCCAGCAGCTTTCATTCTCGGGAGGGGGGTCCCTACGAGCAGTACTTC
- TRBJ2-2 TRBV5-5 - CASSLDGGNTGELFF TGTGCCAGCAGCTTGGATGGAGGGAACACCGGGGAGCTGTTTTTT
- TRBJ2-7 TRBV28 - CASSLDVSSYEQYF TGTGCCAGCAGTTTAGACGTCAGTTCCTACGAGCAGTACTTC
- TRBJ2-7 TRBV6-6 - CASSYLISYEQYF TGTGCCAGCAGCTACCTTATTTCCTACGAGCAGTACTTC
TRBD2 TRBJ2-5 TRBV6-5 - CASGEGEETQYF TGTGCCAGCGGGGAGGGAGAAGAGACCCAGTACTTC
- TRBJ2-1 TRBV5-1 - CASSPGHKSSYNEQFF TGCGCCAGCAGCCCTGGGCACAAAAGCTCCTACAATGAGCAGTTCTTC
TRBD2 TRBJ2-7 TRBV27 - CASSLGGGRFYEQYF TGTGCCAGCAGTTTAGGCGGGGGGCGATTCTACGAGCAGTACTTC
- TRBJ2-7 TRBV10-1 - CASSPFRDGAYEQYF TGCGCCAGCAGTCCATTTCGGGACGGTGCCTACGAGCAGTACTTC
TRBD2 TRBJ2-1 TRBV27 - CASSLLGLAGGNEQFF TGTGCCAGCAGCCTTTTGGGACTAGCGGGGGGAAATGAGCAGTTCTTC
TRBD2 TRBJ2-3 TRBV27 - CASSYSGGDTDTQYF TGTGCCAGCAGTTATAGCGGGGGGGACACAGATACGCAGTATTTT
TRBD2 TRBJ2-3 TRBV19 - CASSMGGRADTQYF TGTGCCAGTAGTATGGGCGGGAGGGCCGATACGCAGTATTTT
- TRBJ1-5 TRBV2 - CASSEVQGDQPQHF TGTGCCAGCAGTGAAGTACAGGGCGATCAGCCCCAGCATTTT
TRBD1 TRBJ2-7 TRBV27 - CASSLYPGQGYEQYF TGTGCCAGCAGTTTATACCCGGGACAGGGCTACGAGCAGTACTTC
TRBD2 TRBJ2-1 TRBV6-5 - CASSYGRGSYNEQFF TGTGCCAGCAGTTATGGACGCGGGAGCTACAATGAGCAGTTCTTC
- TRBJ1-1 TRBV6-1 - CASSEASGWAEAFF TGTGCCAGCAGTGAAGCTTCGGGGTGGGCTGAAGCTTTCTTT
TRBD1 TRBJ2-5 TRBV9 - CASSATPDRWQETQYF TGTGCCAGCAGCGCCACACCGGACAGGTGGCAAGAGACCCAGTACTTC
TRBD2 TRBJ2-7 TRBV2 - CASSGGAGGPLYEQYF TGTGCCAGCAGTGGAGGCGCGGGGGGTCCCTTGTACGAGCAGTACTTC
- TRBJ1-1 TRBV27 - CASSLWGQMNTEAFF TGTGCCAGCAGTTTATGGGGGCAGATGAACACTGAAGCTTTCTTT
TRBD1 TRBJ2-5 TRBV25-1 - CASSRGQGQETQYF TGTGCCAGCAGCCGCGGACAGGGGCAAGAGACCCAGTACTTC
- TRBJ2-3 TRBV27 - CASTPVQGGSDLSTDTQYF TGTGCCAGCACCCCCGTACAGGGCGGATCGGATTTAAGCACAGATACGCAGTATTTT
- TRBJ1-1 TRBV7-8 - CASSLGGGTEAFF TGTGCCAGCAGCTTAGGTGGAGGTACTGAAGCTTTCTTT
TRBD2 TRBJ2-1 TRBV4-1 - CASSQDGPSGGVTEQFF TGCGCCAGCAGCCAAGATGGGCCTAGCGGGGGGGTCACTGAGCAGTTCTTC
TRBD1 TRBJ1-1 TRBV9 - CASSGQGGITAFF TGTGCCAGCAGCGGACAGGGAGGCATTACGGCTTTCTTT
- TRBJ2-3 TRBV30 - CAWRGPQTDTQYF TGTGCCTGGAGGGGGCCACAAACAGATACGCAGTATTTT
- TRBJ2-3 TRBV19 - CASSAPETDTQYF TGTGCCAGTTCCGCTCCTGAGACAGATACGCAGTATTTT
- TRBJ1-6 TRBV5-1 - CASSFGPESSSPLHF TGCGCCAGCAGCTTCGGACCAGAGAGTTCTTCACCCCTCCACTTT
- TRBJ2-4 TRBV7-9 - CASSQGAKNIQYF TGTGCCAGCAGCCAGGGGGCCAAAAACATTCAGTACTTC
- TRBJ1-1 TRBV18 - CASSLVRTEAFF TGTGCCAGCTCACTCGTAAGGACTGAAGCTTTCTTT
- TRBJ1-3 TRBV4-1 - CASSQKRSGVTIYF TGCGCCAGCAGCCAAAAACGCAGTGGGGTCACCATATATTTT